This T cell receptor beta chain was documented in a study of cytomegalovirus exposure and HLA in healthy donors. Remarks on this clone: One end of the junction does not line up with germline, which may come from a read error.

The CDR3 totals 14 residues. The germline gives CDR1 SSHAT, CDR2 FNYEAQ (reference sequence). Use of 60 Vbeta and 13 Jbeta primers characterized the PCR. Profiling relied on immunoSEQ multiplex PCR, and the TCRdb table lists in-frame clones only, not all of them. The data show 90,000 to 130,000 clones, less than 70% seen once. The source material was PBMCs. The receptor was derived from a woman aged 25 to 39 in good health and CMV-seronegative. The V gene is TRBV7-7, the J gene TRBJ2-1; D might be TRBD2 (5 bases). The CDR3 nucleotides read TGTGCTAGCAGCTTACTCCGGGGAGACAATGAGCAGTTCTTC. This translates into CASSLLRGDNEQFF.